This T cell receptor beta chain was recovered during a study of tumor-infiltrating lymphocytes in primary liver carcinoma. Study details: Patients were both men and women, whose ages ran from 30 to 69 years.

Total RNA amounting to 450 to 500 ng was the source from which TCR beta cDNA was made with a constant-region primer. Libraries covering TCR beta were generated through three nested multiplex PCR rounds (using a slightly modified ARM-PCR). PCR rounds one and two used TRBV1-TRBV30 forward primers with a C-beta reverse primer for 10 cycles each. One entry per CDR3 protein results from TCRdb running MiXCR on the multiplex PCR reads. The table shows roughly 45,000 distinct CDR3 sequences, with 65% to 80% occurring only once. Germline V gene lookup returns CDR1 MNHEY and CDR2 SVGAGI. The CDR3 runs to 18 residues. The study co-extracted DNA and RNA from about 20-30 mg of unsorted bulk tissue. Surgical resection was used to treat these primary liver carcinoma patients. Patients were treatment-naive with chronic HBV infection. Comment on this clonotype: An end of the junction does not agree with germline; a read error may underlie this.

Sequences were obtained from liver tumor tissue from sampling region 5. Sample subset: tumor region T5, tumor centre. The clonotype was recovered from a man aged 35 to 55 with primary liver carcinoma and hepatitis B virus infection. The rearrangement joins TRBV6-5 to TRBJ2-6, with TRBD1 identical over 8 bases. The CDR3 DNA follows: TGTGCCAGCAGTCTATGGACAGGGATGAAATCTGGGGCCAACGTCCTGACATTC. It yields the protein CASSLWTGMKSGANVLTF.